Following are 5 T cell receptor beta chains from one sample sequenced in a study of early stage breast cancer tumors. Generated by immunoSEQ multiplex PCR, the TCRdb table keeps only in-frame clones and is missing some. In the table there are around 30,000 clones, approximately 70% of which are singletons. The specimen sequenced was breast tumor tissue. The receptors were sampled from a person aged 30 to 40 with breast cancer.

This rearrangement joins TRBV30 to TRBJ1-2, with D unclear. V was pared by 2 bases and J by 8 bases, with 18 bases between. The length of the CDR3 is 14 residues. Germline assignment: CDR1 GTSNPN and CDR2 SVGIG (reference sequence). Here the CDR3 reads CAWSHTLRSEGYTF. In DNA form, the CDR3 reads TGTGCCTGGAGTCATACCCTACGTTCAGAAGGCTACACCTTC.

The V call is TRBV19, the J call TRBJ2-7; a weak D match, TRBD1 (5 bases). Trimming pared 6 bases from V and 6 bases from J, leaving 9 bases between. Germline V gene lookup returns CDR1 LNHDA and CDR2 SQIVND (reference sequence). The CDR3 length is 11 residues. DNA for the CDR3: TGTGCCAGTAGCCCAGGGTTCGAGCAGTACTTC. Translating it yields CASSPGFEQYF.

The chain uses TRBV5-1 and TRBJ2-7, with TRBD2 matching over 9 bases. Trimming cost V 4 bases and J 2 bases; bases outside gene matches: 7. CDR1 is SGHRS, CDR2 YFSETQ, per germline. CDR3 length equals 15 residues. The CDR3 region is CASSAGTSITYEQYF. The CDR3 DNA reads TGCGCCAGCAGCGCGGGGACTAGCATCACCTACGAGCAGTACTTC.

The chain is built from TRBV30 and TRBJ1-1; D might be TRBD1 (5 bases). V lost 3 bases and J 2 bases, leaving 7 bases between the germline ends. The CDR3 sequence is 12 residues long. Looked up from germline, CDR1 is GTSNPN and CDR2 is SVGIG (reference sequence). CDR3 coding DNA: TGTGCCTGGAGGAGGGGAAACACTGAAGCTTTCTTT. Protein product: CAWRRGNTEAFF.

The V gene is TRBV7-9, the J gene TRBJ2-7; possible D gene TRBD2, 5 bases. Trimming shortened V by 4 bases and J by 0 bases, and 7 bases separated the two germline ends. The CDR3 has 13 residues. The germline CDR1 and CDR2 sequences are SEHNR and FQNEAQ (reference sequence). DNA for the CDR3: TGTGCCAGCAGCTGGGAGAGCTCCTACGAGCAGTACTTC. Protein: CASSWESSYEQYF.